This T cell receptor beta chain is drawn from a study of PD-L1 blockade in urothelial cancer. Turning to the study itself: The study found a median of approximately 1,400 T cells in tumor samples. Study results and caveats: Tumor-associated clones in blood expanded more at 3 weeks in durable-benefit patients. Where patients had durable benefit, tumor-infiltrating T lymphocytes were more plentiful.

DNA from FFPE tumors was measured by means of amplified housekeeping genes. TCRdb's table, derived via immunoSEQ multiplex PCR, lists solely in-frame clones and lacks some. The top ten hold about 8.9% of the sample, which has about 36,000 clones, around 34% seen once. Germline CDR1 is SNHLY and CDR2 is FYNNEI. V was clipped by 6 bases and J by 2 bases; unmatched bases: 3. The CDR3 contains 14 residues. This clone was picked up a small number of times. Its antigen is as yet unknown. The genes are TRBV2 and TRBJ2-3; 9 nucleotides align to TRBD2. The sample was tumor tissue, taken before atezolizumab (anti-PD-L1) treatment. The receptor's source is a man aged 55 to 69 with urothelial cancer. In DNA form, the CDR3 reads TGTGCCAGCAGGACTAGCGGTAACACAGATACGCAGTATTTT. It encodes CASRTSGNTDTQYF.